This T cell receptor (beta chain) came from a study of shared clonotypes between healthy human individuals. Remarks on this clone: What it binds is unknown.

Study observations and caveats: Naive CD4 clonotypes were shared across a handful of donors at 4.5% to 6.5%.

The table came from immunoSEQ multiplex PCR; TCRdb's copy has only in-frame clones and leaves some out. The table lists 1 million to 1.2 million clones, 60% to 85% of them singletons. V dropped 5 bases and J dropped 5; count of bases not matched to a gene: 8. Germline V gene sequence: CDR1 SGDLS, CDR2 YYNGEE. This CDR3 is built from 14 residues. The clonotype was recovered from a man aged 18 to 30 in good health. Some clones in this sample may be carry-over from other donors' samples. Sequenced sample: memory CD4+ T cells from PBMCs. As to subset: CD45RA-negative fraction. The chain couples TRBV9 to TRBJ1-2; 8 bases map to TRBD1. The CDR3 here is CASSLGGQVYGYTF. Written as DNA, the CDR3 is TGTGCCAGCAGTTTAGGGGGACAGGTATATGGCTACACCTTC.